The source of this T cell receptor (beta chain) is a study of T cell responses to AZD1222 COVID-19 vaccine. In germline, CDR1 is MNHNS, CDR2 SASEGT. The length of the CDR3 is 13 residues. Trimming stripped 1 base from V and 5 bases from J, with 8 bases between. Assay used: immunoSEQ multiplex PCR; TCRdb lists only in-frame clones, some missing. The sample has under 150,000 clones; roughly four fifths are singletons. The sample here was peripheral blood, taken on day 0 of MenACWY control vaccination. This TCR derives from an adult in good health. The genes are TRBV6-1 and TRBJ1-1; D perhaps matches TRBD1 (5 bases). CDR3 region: CASSEERGTEAFF. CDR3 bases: TGTGCCAGCAGTGAAGAGAGGGGTACTGAAGCTTTCTTT.